This TCR beta chain was sequenced during a study of cytomegalovirus exposure and HLA in healthy donors. Findings and limits, study-wide: HLA-A and HLA-B allele assignments for most subjects were reportedly predicted accurately using TCR beta sequences. Investigators reported under 200 TCR beta chains as tied to cytomegalovirus.

The study ran its PCR with 60 Vbeta and 13 Jbeta primers. The data were produced by immunoSEQ multiplex PCR, yet TCRdb's version contains in-frame clones alone and is incomplete. Of around 150,000 clones listed, around 65% are singletons. Germline V gene sequence: CDR1 PRHDT, CDR2 FYEKMQ (reference sequence). Trimming removed 5 bases from V and 6 bases from J, with 10 bases in between. The CDR3 is 12 residues long. With respect to this clone: Its antigen is unidentified.

The clonotype originates from a woman aged 40 to 55 in good health and CMV-seropositive. The V gene is TRBV13, the J gene TRBJ1-1; D unclear. Sequenced sample: PBMCs. This chain's CDR3 is CASSRWRAEAFF. The CDR3, as DNA: TGTGCCAGCAGCCGGTGGAGGGCTGAAGCTTTCTTT.